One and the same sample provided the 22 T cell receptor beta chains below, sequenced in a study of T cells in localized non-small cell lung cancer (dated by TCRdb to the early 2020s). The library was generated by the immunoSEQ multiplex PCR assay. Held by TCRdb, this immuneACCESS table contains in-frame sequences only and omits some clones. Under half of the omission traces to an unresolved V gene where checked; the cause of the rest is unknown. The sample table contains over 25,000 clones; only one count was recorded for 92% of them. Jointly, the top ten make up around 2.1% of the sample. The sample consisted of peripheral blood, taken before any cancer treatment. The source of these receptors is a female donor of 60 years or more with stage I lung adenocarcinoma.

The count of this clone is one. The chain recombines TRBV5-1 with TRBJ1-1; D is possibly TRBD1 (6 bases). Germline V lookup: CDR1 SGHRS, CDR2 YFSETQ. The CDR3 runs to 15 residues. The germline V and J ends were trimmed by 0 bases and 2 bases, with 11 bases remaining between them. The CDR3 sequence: CASSLADRTNTEAFF. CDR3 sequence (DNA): TGCGCCAGCAGCTTGGCTGACAGGACCAACACTGAAGCTTTCTTT.

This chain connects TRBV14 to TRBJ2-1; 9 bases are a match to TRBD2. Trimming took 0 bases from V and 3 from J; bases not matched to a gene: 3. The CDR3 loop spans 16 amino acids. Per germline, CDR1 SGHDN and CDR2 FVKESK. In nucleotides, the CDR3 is TGTGCCAGCAGCCAAGAAGCGGGGGGTCACTACAATGAGCAGTTCTTC. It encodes CASSQEAGGHYNEQFF.

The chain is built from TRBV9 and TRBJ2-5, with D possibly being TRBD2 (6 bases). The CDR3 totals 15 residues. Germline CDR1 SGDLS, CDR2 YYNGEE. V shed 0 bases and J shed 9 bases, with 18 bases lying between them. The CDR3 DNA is TGTGCCAGCAGCGTAGTTGGGACTCCCTCTGAGGCCCAGTACTTC. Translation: CASSVVGTPSEAQYF.

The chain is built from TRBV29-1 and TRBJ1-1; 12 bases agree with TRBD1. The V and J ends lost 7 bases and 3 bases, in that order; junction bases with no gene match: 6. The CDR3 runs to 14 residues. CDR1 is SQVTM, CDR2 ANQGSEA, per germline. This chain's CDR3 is CSGGTGGRDTEAFF. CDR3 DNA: TGCAGCGGGGGGACAGGGGGCCGGGACACTGAAGCTTTCTTT.

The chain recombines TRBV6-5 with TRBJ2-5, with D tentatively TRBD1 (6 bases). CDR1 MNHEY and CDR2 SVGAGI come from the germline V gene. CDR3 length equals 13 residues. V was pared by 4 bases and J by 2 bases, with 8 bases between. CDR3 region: CASSSGTQETQYF. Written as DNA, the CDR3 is TGTGCCAGCAGTTCCGGGACACAAGAGACCCAGTACTTC.

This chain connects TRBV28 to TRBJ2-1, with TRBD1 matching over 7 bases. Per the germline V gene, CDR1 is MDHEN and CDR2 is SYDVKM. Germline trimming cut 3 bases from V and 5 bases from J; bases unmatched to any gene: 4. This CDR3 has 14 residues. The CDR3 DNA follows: TGTGCCAGCAGTTTTCCGGGACAGAACAATGAGCAGTTCTTC. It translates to CASSFPGQNNEQFF.

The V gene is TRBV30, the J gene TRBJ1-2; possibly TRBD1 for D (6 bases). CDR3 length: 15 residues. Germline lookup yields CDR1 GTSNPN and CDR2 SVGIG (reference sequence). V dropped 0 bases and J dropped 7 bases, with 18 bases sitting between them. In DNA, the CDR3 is TGTGCCTGGAGTGTAAGTGGGGGGCGCAGCATTGGCTACACCTTC. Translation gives CAWSVSGGRSIGYTF.

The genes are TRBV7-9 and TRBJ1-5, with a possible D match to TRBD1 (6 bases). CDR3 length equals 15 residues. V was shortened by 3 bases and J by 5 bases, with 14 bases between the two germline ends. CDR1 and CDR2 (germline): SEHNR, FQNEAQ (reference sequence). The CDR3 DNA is TGTGCCAGCAGCTTCTCCGCAGGGGAGGATCAGCCCCAGCATTTT. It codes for CASSFSAGEDQPQHF.

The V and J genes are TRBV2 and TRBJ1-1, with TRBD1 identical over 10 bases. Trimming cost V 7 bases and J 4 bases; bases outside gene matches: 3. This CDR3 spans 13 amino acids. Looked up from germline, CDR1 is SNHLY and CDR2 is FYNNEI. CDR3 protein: CASNRDRGTEAFF. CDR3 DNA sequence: TGTGCCAGCAATAGGGACAGGGGCACTGAAGCTTTCTTT. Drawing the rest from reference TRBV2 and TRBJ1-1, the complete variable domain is EPEVTQTPSHQVTQMGQEVILRCVPISNHLYFYWYRQILGQKVEFLVSFYNNEISEKSEIFDDQFSVERPDGSNFTLKIRSTKLEDSAMYFCASNRDRGTEAFFGQGTRLTVV.

CDR3 in amino acids: CASSPRTGNTEAFF. For the CDR3, the DNA is TGTGCCAGCAGTCCTCGGACGGGGAACACTGAAGCTTTCTTT. J is TRBJ1-1 and V is TRBV6-5; D remains ambiguous. Germline V gene sequence: CDR1 MNHEY, CDR2 SVGAGI. V was shortened by 5 bases and J by 1 base, with 11 bases between the two germline ends. This CDR3 comprises 14 residues.

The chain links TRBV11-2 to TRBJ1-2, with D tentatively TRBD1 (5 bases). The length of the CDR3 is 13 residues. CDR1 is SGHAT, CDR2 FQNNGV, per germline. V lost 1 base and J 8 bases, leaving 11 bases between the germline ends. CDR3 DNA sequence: TGTGCCAGCAGCTTAGCGCCAGGGCCCGGCTACACCTTC. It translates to CASSLAPGPGYTF. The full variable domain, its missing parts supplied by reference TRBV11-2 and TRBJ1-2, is EAGVAQSPRYKIIEKRQSVAFWCNPISGHATLYWYQQILGQGPKLLIQFQNNGVVDDSQLPKDRFSAERLKGVDSTLKIQPAKLEDSAVYLCASSLAPGPGYTFGSGTRLTVV.

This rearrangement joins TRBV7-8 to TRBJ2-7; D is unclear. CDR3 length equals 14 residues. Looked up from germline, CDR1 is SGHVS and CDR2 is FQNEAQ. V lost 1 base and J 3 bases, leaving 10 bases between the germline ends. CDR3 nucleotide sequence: TGTGCCAGCAGCTTAGGCGGTTCTAACTACGAGCAGTACTTC. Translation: CASSLGGSNYEQYF.

CDR3 region: CASSISTDTQYF. CDR3 DNA: TGTGCCAGCAGCATTAGCACAGATACGCAGTATTTT. This chain uses TRBV9 with TRBJ2-3; D is uncertain. The CDR3 consists of 12 residues. V was pared by 4 bases and J by 0 bases, with 3 bases between. Germline V gene data show CDR1 as SGDLS and CDR2 as YYNGEE. Full variable domain (missing parts from reference TRBV9 and TRBJ2-3): DSGVTQTPKHLITATGQRVTLRCSPRSGDLSVYWYQQSLDQGLQFLIQYYNGEERAKGNILERFSAQQFPDLHSELNLSSLELGDSALYFCASSISTDTQYFGPGTRLTVL.

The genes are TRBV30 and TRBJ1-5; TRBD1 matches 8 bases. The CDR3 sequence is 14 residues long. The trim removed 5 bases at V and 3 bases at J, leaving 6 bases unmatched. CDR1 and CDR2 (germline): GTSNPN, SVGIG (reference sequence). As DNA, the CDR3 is TGTGCCTGGGGACAGGGACTGAACAATCAGCCCCAGCATTTT. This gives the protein CAWGQGLNNQPQHF.

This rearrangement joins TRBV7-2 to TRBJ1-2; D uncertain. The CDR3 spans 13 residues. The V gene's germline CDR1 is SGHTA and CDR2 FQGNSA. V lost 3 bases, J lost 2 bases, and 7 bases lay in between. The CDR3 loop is CASSFRQNYGYTF. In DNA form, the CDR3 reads TGTGCCAGCAGCTTTAGGCAGAACTATGGCTACACCTTC. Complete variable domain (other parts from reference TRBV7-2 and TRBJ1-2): GAGVSQSPSNKVTEKGKDVELRCDPISGHTALYWYRQSLGQGLEFLIYFQGNSAPDKSGLPSDRFSAERTGGSVSTLTIQRTQQEDSAVYLCASSFRQNYGYTFGSGTRLTVV.

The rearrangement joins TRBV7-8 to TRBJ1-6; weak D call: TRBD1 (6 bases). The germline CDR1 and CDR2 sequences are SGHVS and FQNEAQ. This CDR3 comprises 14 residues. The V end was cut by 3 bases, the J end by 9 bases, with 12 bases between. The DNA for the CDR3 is TGTGCCAGCAGCTTGTCAGGGGAGTTTTCACCCCTCCACTTT. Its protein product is CASSLSGEFSPLHF.

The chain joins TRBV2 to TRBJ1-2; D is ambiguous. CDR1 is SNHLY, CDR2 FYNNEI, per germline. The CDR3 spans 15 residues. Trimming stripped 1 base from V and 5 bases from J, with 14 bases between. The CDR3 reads CASSEVGTVDYGYTF. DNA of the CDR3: TGTGCCAGCAGTGAAGTAGGCACCGTAGATTATGGCTACACCTTC.

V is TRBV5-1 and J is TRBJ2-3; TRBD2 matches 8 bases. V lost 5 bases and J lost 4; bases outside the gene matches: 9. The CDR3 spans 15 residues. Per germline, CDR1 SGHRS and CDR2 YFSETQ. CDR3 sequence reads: CASSPTGTSPDTQYF. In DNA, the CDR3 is TGCGCCAGCAGTCCAACCGGGACTAGTCCAGATACGCAGTATTTT.

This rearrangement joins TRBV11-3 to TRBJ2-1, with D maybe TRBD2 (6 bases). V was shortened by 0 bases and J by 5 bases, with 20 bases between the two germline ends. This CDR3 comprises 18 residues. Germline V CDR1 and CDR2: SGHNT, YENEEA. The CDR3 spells CASSLETRPGLLNNEQFF. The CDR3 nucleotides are TGTGCCAGCAGCTTAGAAACCCGTCCGGGACTCCTAAACAATGAGCAGTTCTTC.

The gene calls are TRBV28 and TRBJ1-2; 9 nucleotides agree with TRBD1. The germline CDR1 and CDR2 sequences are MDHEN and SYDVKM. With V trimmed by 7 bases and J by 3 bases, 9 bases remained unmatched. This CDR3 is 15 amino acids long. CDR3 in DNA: TGTGCCAGCAACGCCCCGACAGGGGGGTACTATGGCTACACCTTC. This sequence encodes CASNAPTGGYYGYTF.

CDR3 nucleotides: TGCGCCAGCAGCTTGGGACCTAGCGGGGGGAATGAGCAGTTCTTC. This gives the protein CASSLGPSGGNEQFF. The chain couples TRBV5-1 to TRBJ2-1; 11 nucleotides match TRBD2. This CDR3 is 15 amino acids long. From germline, CDR1 is SGHRS and CDR2 YFSETQ. With 0 bases clipped from V and 7 bases from J, the junction kept 3 bases outside the gene matches.

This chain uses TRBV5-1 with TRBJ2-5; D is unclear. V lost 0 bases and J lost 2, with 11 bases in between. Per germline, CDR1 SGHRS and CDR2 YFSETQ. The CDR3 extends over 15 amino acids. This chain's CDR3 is CASSLGQTYQETQYF. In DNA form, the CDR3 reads TGCGCCAGCAGCTTGGGCCAGACTTATCAAGAGACCCAGTACTTC.